The present entry profiles one T cell receptor (beta chain) with its context. The antigen is not known. The sample belongs to a study of shared clonotypes between healthy human individuals. Across the study: CD4 naive cells filled three plates per donor, CD4 memory three, CD8 naive two and CD8 memory one.

Data came from immunoSEQ multiplex PCR; TCRdb stores just in-frame clones and leaves some out. The repertoire holds 740,000 or so clones, approximately 73% seen once, with 1.5% to 2% in the top ten. The CDR3 consists of 14 residues. V shed 2 bases, J shed 5 bases, and the junction held 4 bases outside the gene matches. CDR1 is SGHDN, CDR2 FVKESK, per germline. Study-level findings and limits: Owing to a small donor count, the genetic and exposure-history diversity represented was limited. When naive CD4 clonotypes were compared across a few donors, 4% to 5.5% were shared.

The clonotype comes from a woman aged 25 to 39 in good health. Sequencing was carried out using memory CD4+ T cells sorted from blood. Noted subset: CD45RA-negative fraction. V and J are TRBV14 and TRBJ2-7, with 9 bases aligning to TRBD2. Here the CDR3 DNA reads TGTGCCAGCAGCCAACTAGCGGGGACCCACGAGCAGTACTTC. Protein sequence: CASSQLAGTHEQYF.